This entry describes one T cell receptor (beta chain). The V segment lost 6 bases and the J segment 4 bases; nucleotides outside the gene matches: 5. The CDR3 length is 15 residues. The germline V gene has CDR1 MNHEY and CDR2 SVGAGI. These data belong to a study of STAT5B mutations in CD4+ large granular lymphocyte leukemia. Measured with immunoSEQ multiplex PCR; TCRdb has only the in-frame clones, and not every one. The sample yields 30,000 or so clones, 85% to 90% seen once. The chain uses TRBV6-5 and TRBJ2-2, with 10 positions matching TRBD1. Sequences were obtained from CD4+ T cells from blood buffy coats. This TCR came from a human donor in good health. CDR3 nucleotides: TGTGCCAGCAGGGGACAGGGGCTGGGCACCGGGGAGCTGTTTTTT. Translated: CASRGQGLGTGELFF.